Each of the 23 T cell receptor beta chains below was sequenced from the same sample in a study of blood T cell repertoires in COVID-19. Repertoires were generated with immunoSEQ multiplex PCR, while TCRdb's copy carries only in-frame clones and drops some. The data contain about 200,000 clones, about 78% of them singletons. The sample comprised peripheral blood. Receptor source: a woman between 70 and 85 years old with acute or convalescent COVID-19.

CDR3 amino acids: CASSLSRVNGYTF. CDR3 nucleotide sequence: TGCGCCAGCAGCTTGTCCAGGGTGAATGGCTACACCTTC. The V gene is TRBV5-1, the J gene TRBJ1-2, with D possibly being TRBD1 (5 bases). CDR3 length: 13 residues. CDR1 and CDR2 from the germline V gene are SGHRS and YFSETQ. The ends were cut back, 1 base at V and 6 bases at J, with 10 bases in the middle.

This chain connects TRBV10-1 to TRBJ2-7; D gene uncertain. V shed 0 bases and J shed 0 bases, with 6 bases lying between them. CDR3 length: 14 amino acids. The germline V gene encodes CDR1 WNHNN and CDR2 SYGVQD (reference sequence). The CDR3, as DNA: TGCGCCAGCAGTGAGTCTCCCAGCTCCTACGAGCAGTACTTC. Residues: CASSESPSSYEQYF.

The chain links TRBV7-9 to TRBJ1-4, with 8 bases lining up with TRBD1. This CDR3 has 14 amino acids. V was pared by 4 bases and J by 8 bases, with 6 bases of the junction left unmatched. Germline CDR1 and CDR2: SEHNR and FQNEAQ (reference sequence). CDR3 nucleotide sequence: TGTGCCAGCAGCTCCGGTGGACAGGGAGAAAAACTGTTTTTT. This encodes CASSSGGQGEKLFF.

The J gene is TRBJ2-1, the V gene TRBV2; tentatively, D is TRBD1 (5 bases). V shed 6 bases and J shed 2 bases, with 14 bases lying between them. The CDR3 has 15 residues. The V gene's germline CDR1 is SNHLY and CDR2 FYNNEI. This CDR3 reads CASRGRLGTYNEQFF. CDR3 bases: TGTGCCAGCAGGGGGCGGCTCGGAACCTACAATGAGCAGTTCTTC.

CDR3 amino acids: CASSLSQGRVYGYTF. DNA for the CDR3: TGTGCCAGCAGCTTATCGCAAGGGAGGGTGTATGGCTACACCTTC. This chain uses TRBV7-9 with TRBJ1-2; no definite D call. CDR3 length: 15 amino acids. V was shortened by 2 bases and J by 5 bases, with 15 bases between the two germline ends. Germline CDR1 and CDR2: SEHNR and FQNEAQ (reference sequence).

The V gene is TRBV4-2, the J gene TRBJ2-3; D call uncertain. The V end lost 1 base, the J end lost 1 base, and 12 bases lay between the germline ends. Germline V CDR1 and CDR2: LGHNA, YNFKEQ. The CDR3 is 16 residues long. For the CDR3, the DNA is TGTGCCAGCAGCCAAGTCGACCCACGGGGCACAGATACGCAGTATTTT. Translating gives CASSQVDPRGTDTQYF.

V gene TRBV19 combines with J gene TRBJ2-7, with 14 bases that match TRBD2. CDR3 length: 16 amino acids. Trimming took 5 bases from V and 7 from J; bases not matched to a gene: 10. Germline assignment: CDR1 LNHDA and CDR2 SQIVND (reference sequence). The CDR3 loop is CASSLAGTSGSGEQYF. The CDR3, as DNA: TGTGCCAGTAGTCTCGCCGGGACTAGCGGGAGTGGGGAGCAGTACTTC. Combining the CDR3 with reference TRBV19 and TRBJ2-7 gives the whole variable domain DGGITQSPKYLFRKEGQNVTLSCEQNLNHDAMYWYRQDPGQGLRLIYYSQIVNDFQKGDIAEGYSVSREKKESFPLTVTSAQKNPTAFYLCASSLAGTSGSGEQYFGPGTRLTVT.

Here the CDR3 DNA reads TGCGCCAGCAGATTCACTAGTAATCAAGAGACCCAGTACTTC. Amino acid sequence: CASRFTSNQETQYF. V is TRBV5-1 and J is TRBJ2-5; TRBD2 is a possible D gene (5 bases). This CDR3 contains 14 residues. The V end lost 5 bases, the J end lost 2 bases, and 13 bases lay between the germline ends. Germline V gene sequence: CDR1 SGHRS, CDR2 YFSETQ.

V and J are TRBV10-3 and TRBJ2-3; 11 bases are a match to TRBD2. The CDR3 sequence is 16 residues long. Germline V lookup: CDR1 ENHRY, CDR2 SYGVKD. The V gene end was trimmed by 7 bases and the J gene end by 2 bases; junction bases not matched to a gene: 8. The CDR3 region is CAINPGTSGITDTQYF. CDR3 in DNA: TGTGCCATCAACCCCGGGACTAGCGGAATCACAGATACGCAGTATTTT.

The V gene is TRBV7-2, the J gene TRBJ2-3; D possibly corresponds to TRBD1 (6 bases). Between the trimmed V and J ends, which lost 4 bases and 4 bases, there was a span of 18 bases. The CDR3 has 16 residues. CDR1 and CDR2 from the germline V gene are SGHTA and FQGNSA. CDR3 sequence reads: CASSSSSGQPPDTQYF. The CDR3 nucleotides are TGTGCCAGCAGCTCAAGTTCGGGACAACCGCCAGATACGCAGTATTTT.

Of note for this clone: Other DNA sequences in this specimen translate into the identical CDR3. V and J are TRBV18 and TRBJ1-6; TRBD1 might be the D (5 bases). From germline, CDR1 is KGHSH and CDR2 LQKENI. The CDR3 runs 14 residues. V was cut by 3 bases and J by 6 bases, with 9 bases left in between. CDR3 loop: CASSPAGINSPLHF. The CDR3 coding sequence is TGTGCCAGCTCACCGGCAGGGATTAATTCACCCCTCCACTTT.

The V and J genes are TRBV18 and TRBJ1-2, with D unresolved. V shed 3 bases and J shed 3 bases, with 11 bases lying between them. Germline assignment: CDR1 KGHSH and CDR2 LQKENI. The CDR3 spans 14 residues. The CDR3 nucleotides are TGTGCCAGCTCACCGGAGGGATCCCACTATGGCTACACCTTC. It translates to CASSPEGSHYGYTF.

J is TRBJ1-6 and V is TRBV5-4; D is perhaps TRBD1 (5 bases). The V gene lost 5 bases and the J gene lost 7 bases, with 13 bases spanning the gap. The CDR3 is 14 amino acids. The germline gives CDR1 SGHNT, CDR2 YYREEE (reference sequence). The CDR3 is CASSSDRWNSPLHF. CDR3 DNA: TGTGCCAGCAGTTCTGACAGATGGAATTCACCCCTCCACTTT.

The rearrangement links TRBV5-6 to TRBJ2-2, with TRBD2 as a possible D gene (6 bases). With 4 bases removed from V and 6 bases from J, the gap between germline ends came to 13 bases. The CDR3 contains 14 residues. From germline, CDR1 is SGHDT and CDR2 YYEEEE. The CDR3 region has the DNA TGTGCCAGCAGCCCGACTAGGGCGGCCGGGGAGCTGTTTTTT. It translates to CASSPTRAAGELFF.

This clone was observed a handful of times. The rearrangement joins TRBV28 to TRBJ2-3; a possible D gene is TRBD2 (6 bases). The CDR3 spans 16 residues. In germline, CDR1 is MDHEN, CDR2 SYDVKM. The ends were cut back, 4 bases at V and 0 bases at J, with 14 bases in the middle. CDR3 sequence: CASSSAGFDSTDTQYF. In nucleotides, the CDR3 is TGTGCCAGCAGTTCCGCGGGATTTGATAGCACAGATACGCAGTATTTT.

This clone was detected once. The chain has TRBV9 and TRBJ2-5, with 9 bases lining up with TRBD2. CDR1 is SGDLS, CDR2 YYNGEE, per germline. This CDR3 contains 16 residues. The junction had 8 bases not matched to a gene; V was cut back by 0 bases and J by 5 bases. CDR3 nucleotides: TGTGCCAGCAGCGTAGGAGGTAGCGGGGGTGGGGAGACCCAGTACTTC. Its translation is CASSVGGSGGGETQYF.

This clone was seen a few times. This chain uses TRBV19 with TRBJ1-5; perhaps TRBD1 as D (5 bases). CDR1 is LNHDA and CDR2 is SQIVND in the germline V gene (reference sequence). V was pared by 6 bases and J by 4 bases, with 16 bases between. This CDR3 is 15 amino acids long. CDR3 coding DNA: TGTGCCAGTAGCGGACACTTGATTGGTAATCAGCCCCAGCATTTT. Translation: CASSGHLIGNQPQHF.

The chain couples TRBV6-6 to TRBJ1-2, with D possibly TRBD1 on 6 matching bases. Germline CDR1 reads MNHNY; CDR2 reads SVGAGI (reference sequence). The CDR3 length is 15 residues. The ends were cut back, 2 bases at V and 3 bases at J, with 13 bases in the middle. The CDR3 protein is CASSYVGGADYGYTF. Here the CDR3 DNA reads TGTGCCAGCAGTTACGTAGGGGGGGCTGACTATGGCTACACCTTC.

This rearrangement joins TRBV19 to TRBJ2-5; TRBD2 agrees at 10 bases. Per germline, CDR1 LNHDA and CDR2 SQIVND (reference sequence). V shed 6 bases and J 5 bases; nucleotides not matched to a gene: 3. The CDR3 spans 13 residues. The CDR3 DNA sequence: TGTGCCAGTAGCCTAGCGGGGGTGGAGACCCAGTACTTC. Translation: CASSLAGVETQYF.

The J gene is TRBJ1-2, the V gene TRBV3-1 (or the pseudogene TRBV3-2); 7 nucleotides align to TRBD1. This CDR3 has 13 residues. Germline V gives CDR1 LGHDT, CDR2 YNNKEL (reference sequence). V lost 4 bases to trimming and J lost 7 bases; unmatched junction nucleotides: 6. Written as DNA, the CDR3 is TGTGCCAGCAGCCGTCAGGGGGGAGTTGGCTACACCTTC. It codes for CASSRQGGVGYTF.

The CDR3 protein is CASGSLTRSGTDTQYF. CDR3 coding DNA: TGTGCTAGTGGTTCGCTGACTAGGTCCGGCACAGATACGCAGTATTTT. The chain employs TRBV12-5 and TRBJ2-3; D is possibly TRBD2 (6 bases). Germline CDR1 reads LGHNT; CDR2 reads FRNRAP. V dropped 4 bases and J dropped 1 base, with 15 bases sitting between them. The CDR3 runs to 16 residues.

This clone has only a few counts. In DNA form, the CDR3 reads TGTGCCAGCACACGAGACAGATTCCAAGAGACCCAGTACTTC. Its protein product is CASTRDRFQETQYF. The rearrangement uses TRBV2 and TRBJ2-5; a weak D match, TRBD1 (5 bases). CDR1 and CDR2 (germline): SNHLY, FYNNEI. Trimming shortened V by 7 bases and J by 1 base, and 13 bases separated the two germline ends. The CDR3 runs 14 residues.

This clone was picked up one time. J is TRBJ2-7 and V is TRBV7-2; no clear D. V shed 0 bases and J shed 2 bases, with 11 bases lying between them. The germline gives CDR1 SGHTA, CDR2 FQGNSA. The CDR3 contains 15 residues. The CDR3 sequence: CASSLALGPPYEQYF. CDR3 nucleotide sequence: TGTGCCAGCAGCTTAGCTCTTGGGCCCCCCTACGAGCAGTACTTC. Variable domain in full (rest from reference TRBV7-2 and TRBJ2-7): GAGVSQSPSNKVTEKGKDVELRCDPISGHTALYWYRQSLGQGLEFLIYFQGNSAPDKSGLPSDRFSAERTGGSVSTLTIQRTQQEDSAVYLCASSLALGPPYEQYFGPGTRLTVT.